The present T cell receptor beta chain was sequenced within a study of CD8+ T cells in alopecia areata. The wider study: Once tofacitinib had been taken for 6 to 18 months, 6 months off drug followed. Findings of the study overall: Tissue-resident alphabeta T cells belonging to normal skin likewise get sequenced within scalp specimens.

In germline, CDR1 is SGDLS, CDR2 YYNGEE. The ends lost 3 bases at V and 3 bases at J; junction bases unmatched: 3. The CDR3 is 14 amino acids. On this clone: No antigen is known for it.

Sequencing relied on a cDNA template that was reverse transcribed from extracted RNA. Here immunoSEQ multiplex PCR was the method, and the copy in TCRdb shows in-frame clones only, minus some. The repertoire includes 250,000 or so clones, approximately 61% of them detected once, and 0.95% to 1.5% sits in the top ten. This sample comprised CD4+ T cells sorted from blood, obtained at week 0. The receptor's source is a human donor with alopecia areata. The V gene is TRBV9, the J gene TRBJ1-2; 9 bases are shared with TRBD1. The CDR3 sequence is CASSGGQGYYGYTF. In DNA form, the CDR3 reads TGTGCCAGCAGCGGCGGACAGGGGTACTATGGCTACACCTTC.